The present TCR beta chain was sequenced within a study of identical twins. Broader study findings: Twin pairs' shared out-of-frame alpha sequences were enriched in low generation probability.

In its sample, this clonotype was seen a few times. No antigen is known for it. One entry per CDR3 protein, called by TCRdb with MiXCR from the 5' RACE reads. Here the sample spans under 900,000 distinct CDR3 sequences, roughly an eighth being singletons. The ends lost 0 bases at V and 1 base at J; junction bases unmatched: 10. Germline lookup yields CDR1 SGHRS and CDR2 YFSETQ. The CDR3 sequence is 19 residues long. Another study also made use of these data, one on yellow fever vaccine responses in identical twins.

This rearrangement joins TRBV5-1 to TRBJ2-7; 13 positions match TRBD2. Sequenced sample: PBMCs. The clonotype was recovered from a woman aged 18 to 35 in good health. CDR3 bases: TGCGCCAGCAGCTTGGGGACTAGCGGGAGCTGGATCGGGTCCTACGAGCAGTACTTC. Its translation is CASSLGTSGSWIGSYEQYF. The whole variable domain, filled in from reference TRBV5-1 and TRBJ2-7, reads KAGVTQTPRYLIKTRGQQVTLSCSPISGHRSVSWYQQTPGQGLQFLFEYFSETQRNKGNFPGRFSGRQFSNSRSEMNVSTLELGDSALYLCASSLGTSGSWIGSYEQYFGPGTRLTVT.